This T cell receptor beta chain appears in the sequencing data of a study of Graves' ophthalmopathy and Graves' hyperthyroidism. Diagnostic conclusions were grounded in clinical symptoms, serum thyroxine, TRAb, thyroid ultrasound and orbital computed tomography. This clonotype turned up a few times. The antigen remains unidentified. The limits of the CDR3 on the DNA are not certain, so only TCRdb's listed CDR3 is given. Overall study results and limits: Blood repertoires reportedly contained most expanded thyroid clonotypes above 0.001 frequency.

From RNA, the CDR3 regions of TCR beta chains were amplified and sequenced. RT-PCR was first run with HTBI primers, then multiplex PCR in a second round. Using its own MiXCR run on the multiplex PCR reads, TCRdb lists one record per CDR3 protein. The sample contains hundreds of thousands of distinct CDR3 sequences, 40% of which appear only once. The sequence came from an adult man with Graves' ophthalmopathy. Sequencing input: peripheral blood.

The CDR3 is CASSWGEGTEHF. This sequence joins TRBV5-1 and TRBJ2-7; the table assigns TRBD1, which was not confirmed against the DNA. Germline V lookup: CDR1 SGHRS, CDR2 YFSETQ. Both ends counted, the CDR3 spans 12 residues.